Presented here are 3 T cell receptor beta chains from one specimen sequenced in a study of cytomegalovirus exposure and HLA in healthy donors. With 60 Vbeta and 13 Jbeta primers, the PCR was carried out. Profiling relied on immunoSEQ multiplex PCR, and the TCRdb table lists in-frame clones only, not all of them. This sample carries fewer than 250,000 clones, 70% to 90% of them seen once, and the ten largest clones take 1% to 1.5%. Sequenced material: PBMCs. The receptors here all came from a human donor in good health.

The chain links TRBV7-3 to TRBJ1-4, with D possibly matching TRBD1 (6 bases). Trimming cost V 0 bases and J 4 bases, with 9 bases left between them. This CDR3 comprises 15 residues. Germline assignment: CDR1 SGHTA and CDR2 FQGTGA. The CDR3 reads CASSLTGGRNEKLFF. The CDR3 coding sequence is TGTGCCAGCAGCTTAACGGGGGGGCGTAATGAAAAACTGTTTTTT.

The J gene is TRBJ2-5, the V gene TRBV9; 11 bases are shared with TRBD2. With 4 bases clipped from V and 1 base from J, the junction kept 6 bases outside the gene matches. CDR3 length: 16 amino acids. CDR1 is SGDLS and CDR2 is YYNGEE in the germline V gene. Written as DNA, the CDR3 is TGTGCCAGCAGCCCCATGGGGACTAGCGGCCAAGAGACCCAGTACTTC. It codes for CASSPMGTSGQETQYF.

This sequence joins TRBV7-6 and TRBJ2-3; D call uncertain. Looked up from germline, CDR1 is SGHVS and CDR2 is FNYEAQ. There are 17 residues in the CDR3. V dropped 2 bases and J dropped 1 base, with 16 bases sitting between them. The CDR3 spells CASSLMSRSRGTDTQYF. The CDR3 DNA is TGTGCCAGCAGCTTAATGAGTCGGAGTCGGGGCACAGATACGCAGTATTTT.